The 24 T cell receptor beta chains presented below share a single source sample, sequenced in a study of early T cells in non-severe SARS-CoV-2 infection. Via MiXCR, TCRdb re-called the 5' RACE reads, giving one row per CDR3 protein. The sample includes about 28,000 distinct CDR3 sequences, less than 6% of them seen just once. Sequenced material: whole blood, taken at baseline. These receptors were obtained from an adult who was a healthcare worker with PCR-confirmed SARS-CoV-2 infection or an uninfected control (not recorded which).

Judged by abundance, this clonotype is medium-sized. The rearrangement links TRBV10-3 to TRBJ2-7; 9 bases agree with TRBD1. V was clipped by 9 bases and J by 7 bases; unmatched bases: 10. Germline V gene sequence: CDR1 ENHRY, CDR2 SYGVKD. The CDR3 has 13 amino acids. Written as DNA, the CDR3 is TGTGCCATGGGACAGGGCCTTTCTAAAGAGCAGTACTTC. This sequence encodes CAMGQGLSKEQYF.

J is TRBJ2-3 and V is TRBV5-1, with 10 bases that match TRBD2. This CDR3 has 15 amino acids. Germline trimming cut 6 bases from V and 4 bases from J; bases unmatched to any gene: 8. Germline-derived CDR1 and CDR2 are SGHRS and YFSETQ. The CDR3 sequence: CASNTGTSDPDTQYF. CDR3 sequence (DNA): TGCGCCAGCAACACCGGGACTAGCGATCCAGATACGCAGTATTTT.

This clonotype has just a few counts. This rearrangement joins TRBV5-1 to TRBJ2-5; a possible D gene is TRBD1 (5 bases). V was pared by 4 bases and J by 1 base, with 8 bases between. CDR1 is SGHRS, CDR2 YFSETQ, per germline. CDR3 size: 13 residues. The chain's CDR3 is CASSEDSQETQYF. The CDR3 DNA follows: TGCGCCAGCAGCGAAGACAGCCAAGAGACCCAGTACTTC.

At least ten counts were recorded for this clonotype. The chain carries TRBV5-1 and TRBJ2-5, with 7 bases lining up with TRBD2. Germline V lookup: CDR1 SGHRS, CDR2 YFSETQ. This CDR3 spans 17 amino acids. V trimming: 0 bases; J trimming: 4 bases; junction bases outside the gene matches: 12. Written as DNA, the CDR3 is TGCGCCAGCAGCTTGGCGCTAGCGGACTACTTAGGAGAGACCCAGTACTTC. Translated: CASSLALADYLGETQYF.

The sample holds a few counts of this clonotype. This rearrangement joins TRBV10-3 to TRBJ1-4, with D uncertain. V shed 0 bases and J shed 2 bases, with 7 bases lying between them. In germline, CDR1 is ENHRY, CDR2 SYGVKD. This CDR3 is built from 15 residues. In DNA, the CDR3 is TGTGCCATCAGTGAGTCGAGGGTGACTAATGAAAAACTGTTTTTT. Protein product: CAISESRVTNEKLFF.

As DNA, the CDR3 is TGCGCCAGCAGCGGAGGACAGGGGCACGAGCAGTACTTC. This gives the protein CASSGGQGHEQYF. V is TRBV5-1 and J is TRBJ2-7, with 9 bases matching TRBD1. CDR1 is SGHRS, CDR2 YFSETQ, per germline. V was pared by 4 bases and J by 5 bases, with 4 bases of the junction left unmatched. CDR3 size: 13 residues.

This clonotype qualifies as medium-sized. V gene TRBV5-5 combines with J gene TRBJ2-7, with 9 bases aligning to TRBD1. The CDR3 runs 15 residues. Germline values: CDR1 SGHKS, CDR2 YYEKEE (reference sequence). J lost 2 bases, V lost 0 bases, and 3 bases had no gene match. The CDR3 here is CASSLEGTGPYEQYF. CDR3 sequence (DNA): TGTGCCAGCAGCTTGGAAGGGACAGGGCCCTACGAGCAGTACTTC.

The chain employs TRBV9 and TRBJ2-1; 9 positions match TRBD2. Germline-derived CDR1 and CDR2 are SGDLS and YYNGEE. The CDR3 contains 15 residues. V was pared by 3 bases and J by 7 bases, with 8 bases of the junction left unmatched. The CDR3 DNA reads as TGTGCCAGCAGCGCACAGGCGGGGGGGCGAAATGAGCAGTTCTTC. It translates to CASSAQAGGRNEQFF.

Ten or more counts support this clonotype. The V call is TRBV7-9, the J call TRBJ2-5; no clear D. The germline V and J ends were trimmed by 4 bases and 0 bases, with 9 bases remaining between them. The V gene's germline CDR1 is SEHNR and CDR2 FQNEAQ (reference sequence). The CDR3 is 14 amino acids. Here the CDR3 reads CASSSARDQETQYF. Written as DNA, the CDR3 is TGTGCCAGCAGCTCGGCACGGGACCAAGAGACCCAGTACTTC.

At least ten counts were recorded for this clonotype. The V and J genes are TRBV20-1 and TRBJ1-6; TRBD1 might be the D (6 bases). This CDR3 spans 12 amino acids. CDR1 is DFQATT and CDR2 is SNEGSKA in the germline V gene (reference sequence). Trimming removed 6 bases at V and 10 bases at J, with 13 bases between. CDR3 in DNA: TGCAGTGCGGACGAGGGGGACTCACCCCTCCACTTT. Protein product: CSADEGDSPLHF.

This clonotype was seen at least ten times. CDR3: CASSFDRSGVTDTQYF. The CDR3 DNA is TGTGCCAGCAGCTTCGACAGATCCGGGGTGACAGATACGCAGTATTTT. The chain uses TRBV7-9 and TRBJ2-3; D assignment may be TRBD1 or TRBD2 (5 bases each). CDR1 is SEHNR and CDR2 is FQNEAQ in the germline V gene (reference sequence). V lost 3 bases and J lost 3, with 16 bases in between. The CDR3 length is 16 residues.

This chain uses TRBV24-1 with TRBJ2-7; D gene ambiguous. Germline V lookup: CDR1 KGHDR, CDR2 SFDVKD. This CDR3 spans 13 amino acids. Trimming left V 4 bases short and J 1 base short, with 7 bases between. In DNA form, the CDR3 reads TGTGCCACCAGTGACGACGGTTCCTACGAGCAGTACTTC. It yields the protein CATSDDGSYEQYF.

This clonotype occurred many times. The chain is built from TRBV6-5 and TRBJ2-5; 9 bases map to TRBD1. CDR3 length: 17 amino acids. The V segment lost 5 bases and the J segment 2 bases; nucleotides outside the gene matches: 12. Per germline, CDR1 MNHEY and CDR2 SVGAGI. The CDR3 here is CASSLGTGMRGQETQYF. CDR3 nucleotide sequence: TGTGCCAGCAGTCTAGGGACAGGGATGCGGGGACAAGAGACCCAGTACTTC.

This clonotype showed up many times. The chain carries TRBV7-9 and TRBJ1-5; D is possibly TRBD1 (6 bases). Germline V gene sequence: CDR1 SEHNR, CDR2 FQNEAQ (reference sequence). The CDR3 is 15 residues long. V lost 5 bases to trimming and J lost 6 bases, with 17 bases between them. The CDR3 DNA reads as TGTGCCAGCAGCCTAGGGGGGGAGAGCGGTCAGCCCCAGCATTTT. Amino acid sequence: CASSLGGESGQPQHF.

There are many counts of this clonotype. J is TRBJ2-2 and V is TRBV19; D is unclear. CDR3 length: 14 amino acids. Deletions cut 8 bases from V and 3 bases from J, with 13 bases between. Germline V gene sequence: CDR1 LNHDA, CDR2 SQIVND (reference sequence). The CDR3 is CASSAGPYTGELFF. The CDR3 coding sequence is TGTGCCAGTTCCGCAGGACCCTACACCGGGGAGCTGTTTTTT.

Many counts were recorded for this clonotype. The chain couples TRBV12-3 or TRBV12-4 to TRBJ1-2, with D perhaps TRBD1 (5 bases). V was cut by 1 base and J by 11 bases, with 8 bases left in between. The CDR3 is 11 residues long. Written as DNA, the CDR3 is TGTGCCAGCAGTTTAGGAGGGGCTTACACCTTC. Its protein product is CASSLGGAYTF.

This clonotype was detected many times. The V and J genes are TRBV7-2 and TRBJ2-6, with 9 bases lining up with TRBD1. CDR3 size: 16 residues. V lost 4 bases to trimming and J lost 0 bases; unmatched junction nucleotides: 1. Germline-derived CDR1 and CDR2 are SGHTA and FQGNSA. The CDR3 bases are TGTGCCAGCAGCTGGGACAGGGCCTCTGGGGCCAACGTCCTGACTTTC. Translating gives CASSWDRASGANVLTF. The variable domain in full, completed from reference TRBV7-2 and TRBJ2-6, reads GAGVSQSPSNKVTEKGKDVELRCDPISGHTALYWYRQSLGQGLEFLIYFQGNSAPDKSGLPSDRFSAERTGGSVSTLTIQRTQQEDSAVYLCASSWDRASGANVLTFGAGSRLTVL.

This clonotype was seen only a few times. This chain connects TRBV4-2 to TRBJ2-7, with 10 bases matching TRBD1. The germline V gene has CDR1 LGHNA and CDR2 YNFKEQ. This CDR3 region has 17 residues. The trim removed 1 base at V and 2 bases at J, leaving 8 bases unmatched. As DNA, the CDR3 is TGTGCCAGCAGCCAAGCAGGAGGGGACAGGGGTACCTACGAGCAGTACTTC. It is translated as CASSQAGGDRGTYEQYF.

The chain combines TRBV28 with TRBJ2-7, with no clear D. Germline V gene lookup returns CDR1 MDHEN and CDR2 SYDVKM. Trimming pared 10 bases from V and 3 bases from J, leaving 13 bases between. CDR3 length: 12 residues. The CDR3 loop is CANTPNHYEQYF. CDR3 DNA sequence: TGTGCCAACACACCGAACCACTACGAGCAGTACTTC.

The genes are TRBV7-6 and TRBJ2-5; D is possibly TRBD1 or TRBD2 (5 bases each). Germline CDR1 reads SGHVS; CDR2 reads FNYEAQ. The length of the CDR3 is 15 residues. Trimming stripped 5 bases from V and 1 base from J, with 14 bases between. CDR3 region: CASSAGHGAQETQYF. In nucleotides, the CDR3 is TGTGCCAGCAGCGCGGGTCACGGGGCCCAAGAGACCCAGTACTTC.

This clonotype was picked up many times. J is TRBJ1-5 and V is TRBV3-1, with no clear D. Germline V lookup: CDR1 LGHDT, CDR2 YNNKEL (reference sequence). This CDR3 is 14 amino acids long. The V and J ends lost 1 base and 0 bases respectively, with 4 bases between them. The CDR3 reads CASSQVFSNQPQHF. In nucleotides, the CDR3 is TGTGCCAGCAGCCAAGTGTTTAGCAATCAGCCCCAGCATTTT.

This clonotype was observed many times. This chain connects TRBV6-1 to TRBJ2-3; 9 bases line up with TRBD1. The CDR3 consists of 16 residues. Germline V gene data show CDR1 as MNHNS and CDR2 as SASEGT. The junction had 12 bases not matched to a gene; V was cut back by 11 bases and J by 0 bases. DNA of the CDR3: TGTGCCGGAGGACAGGGGCGATTGGATAGCACAGATACGCAGTATTTT. Its protein is CAGGQGRLDSTDTQYF.

In its sample, this clonotype was seen many times. V is TRBV12-3 or TRBV12-4 and J is TRBJ2-7, with D maybe TRBD2 (5 bases). Trimming took 5 bases from V and 0 from J, leaving 17 bases between them. This CDR3 is built from 16 residues. The CDR3 spells CASSPMRGFRSYEQYF. Written as DNA, the CDR3 is TGTGCCAGCAGTCCGATGCGCGGGTTCCGCTCCTACGAGCAGTACTTC.

The rearrangement uses TRBV28 and TRBJ2-1, with 8 nucleotides matching TRBD2. CDR3 length equals 14 residues. Germline V CDR1 and CDR2: MDHEN, SYDVKM. Trimming took 8 bases from V and 8 from J; bases not matched to a gene: 11. The CDR3 coding sequence is TGTGCCAGCGGGAACGGGGGGGCGGTGGATGAGCAGTTCTTC. Its translation is CASGNGGAVDEQFF.